These 32 T cell receptor beta chains originate from one sample sequenced in a study of shared clonotypes between healthy human individuals. TCRdb keeps only in-frame clones here, not all; method: immunoSEQ multiplex PCR. Of over a million clones in the sample, approximately 78% were seen once. The sample taken for sequencing was memory CD4+ T cells from PBMCs. Described subset: CD45RA-negative fraction. These receptors came from a man aged 18 to 29 in good health. Some clones in this sample may be carry-over from other donors' samples.

The rearrangement uses TRBV18 and TRBJ2-3; possible D gene TRBD2, 6 bases. With 3 bases removed from V and 4 bases from J, the gap between germline ends came to 17 bases. The germline V gene has CDR1 KGHSH and CDR2 LQKENI. The CDR3 spans 16 residues. This CDR3 is CASSPPQRVRSDTQYF. The CDR3 DNA follows: TGTGCCAGCTCACCCCCGCAGCGGGTGCGGTCAGATACGCAGTATTTT.

The chain couples TRBV5-4 to TRBJ2-7; 9 bases are a match to TRBD2. There are 16 residues in the CDR3. V gave up 4 bases and J gave up 4 bases; unmatched junction bases: 12. Germline-derived CDR1 and CDR2 are SGHNT and YYREEE (reference sequence). The CDR3 here is CASSRLTSGGAYEQYF. CDR3 DNA: TGTGCCAGCAGCCGATTGACTAGCGGAGGAGCTTACGAGCAGTACTTC.

The chain is built from TRBV19 and TRBJ2-7, with 12 bases that match TRBD1. The germline CDR1 and CDR2 sequences are LNHDA and SQIVND (reference sequence). CDR3 length: 17 residues. The V and J ends lost 3 bases and 5 bases, in that order; junction bases with no gene match: 11. The CDR3 DNA is TGTGCCAGTAGTATCGTAGGGACAGGGGGCGCATTACACGAGCAGTACTTC. Protein product: CASSIVGTGGALHEQYF.

The chain combines TRBV30 with TRBJ2-5, with D hard to call. V lost 2 bases and J lost 3, with 4 bases in between. The germline V gene has CDR1 GTSNPN and CDR2 SVGIG (reference sequence). The CDR3 covers 11 residues. CDR3 residues: CAWSQKETQYF. DNA for the CDR3: TGTGCCTGGAGTCAGAAAGAGACCCAGTACTTC. Complete variable domain (other parts from reference TRBV30 and TRBJ2-5): SQTIHQWPATLVQPVGSPLSLECTVEGTSNPNLYWYRQAAGRGLQLLFYSVGIGQISSEVPQNLSASRPQDRQFILSSKKLLLSDSGFYLCAWSQKETQYFGPGTRLLVL.

Worth noting for this clone: Other DNA sequences of this sample code for an identical CDR3. Here the CDR3 DNA reads TGTGCCAGCAGCTGGGGCAGAGAGACCCAGTACTTC. Protein sequence: CASSWGRETQYF. The gene calls are TRBV5-6 and TRBJ2-5, with a weak D call TRBD1 (5 bases). The V and J ends lost 3 bases and 4 bases respectively, with 7 bases between them. CDR1 is SGHDT, CDR2 YYEEEE, per germline. This CDR3 is 12 amino acids long.

The gene calls are TRBV9 and TRBJ2-1; 12 bases fit TRBD2. Per germline, CDR1 SGDLS and CDR2 YYNGEE. The junction had 12 bases not matched to a gene; V was cut back by 5 bases and J by 12 bases. This CDR3 contains 15 residues. As DNA, the CDR3 is TGTGCCAGCAGTGCCCAGGGGCTAGCGGGAGGGTCGCAGTTCTTC. Translated: CASSAQGLAGGSQFF.

This chain uses TRBV14 with TRBJ2-5; D is ambiguous. Germline V gene sequence: CDR1 SGHDN, CDR2 FVKESK. The V end was cut by 4 bases, the J end by 5 bases, with 8 bases between. The CDR3 extends over 12 amino acids. The DNA of the CDR3 is TGTGCCAGCAGCCGAAACCTTGAGACCCAGTACTTC. This gives the protein CASSRNLETQYF.

The J gene is TRBJ2-7, the V gene TRBV29-1, with 7 bases lining up with TRBD2. The V and J ends lost 4 bases and 2 bases, in that order; junction bases with no gene match: 5. The CDR3 is made up of 13 amino acids. CDR1 is SQVTM and CDR2 is ANQGSEA in the germline V gene. The CDR3 sequence: CSVAQRGAYEQYF. For the CDR3, the DNA is TGCAGCGTTGCCCAGCGGGGAGCCTACGAGCAGTACTTC.

This sequence joins TRBV21-1 and TRBJ1-4. TRBV21-1 is tagged as a pseudogene. CDR3 length: 14 residues. DNA for the CDR3: TGTGCCAGCAGCAAGGAAAACGGTAATGAAAAACTGTTTTTT. This codes for CASSKENGNEKLFF.

The J gene is TRBJ2-4, the V gene TRBV7-3; weak D call: TRBD1 (6 bases). V was shortened by 3 bases and J by 13 bases, with 13 bases between the two germline ends. This CDR3 is 12 amino acids long. CDR1 is SGHTA, CDR2 FQGTGA, per germline. This CDR3 reads CASSFDQGPQYF. The CDR3 DNA follows: TGTGCCAGCAGCTTTGATCAGGGGCCCCAGTACTTC.

V usage is TRBV21-1 and J usage is TRBJ1-4. TRBV21-1 is a pseudogene segment. There are 15 residues in the CDR3. Here the CDR3 reads CASSKGEGALGKLFF. The CDR3 bases are TGTGCCAGCAGCAAAGGGGAGGGGGCCCTGGGAAAACTGTTTTTT.

The chain has TRBV5-8 and TRBJ1-3; possible D gene TRBD1, 6 bases. Germline V CDR1 and CDR2: SGHTS, YDEGEE. Trimming removed 4 bases at V and 3 bases at J, with 17 bases between. This CDR3 contains 16 residues. This CDR3 reads CASSRGPGDLGNTIYF. The CDR3 DNA reads as TGTGCCAGCAGCCGGGGGCCGGGGGACCTTGGAAACACCATATATTTT. Looking up the rest from reference TRBV5-8 and TRBJ1-3 gives the full variable domain: EAGVTQSPTHLIKTRGQQATLRCSPISGHTSVYWYQQALGLGLQFLLWYDEGEERNRGNFPPRFSGRQFPNYSSELNVNALELEDSALYLCASSRGPGDLGNTIYFGEGSWLTVV.

As concerns this clone: The same CDR3 is also encoded by other DNA sequences in this sample. The chain couples TRBV18 to TRBJ2-1, with 8 bases identical to TRBD1. CDR1 is KGHSH and CDR2 is LQKENI in the germline V gene. The CDR3 is 15 amino acids. With V trimmed by 6 bases and J by 0 bases, 4 bases remained unmatched. CDR3 sequence: CASSPGQGSYNEQFF. CDR3 DNA sequence: TGTGCCAGCTCGCCCGGACAGGGCTCCTACAATGAGCAGTTCTTC.

The chain carries TRBV30 and TRBJ2-1, with D possibly matching TRBD1 (6 bases). The CDR3 runs 16 residues. V lost 7 bases to trimming and J lost 4 bases, with 23 bases between them. In germline, CDR1 is GTSNPN, CDR2 SVGIG (reference sequence). CDR3 in DNA: TGTGCCTCCCCGCCCCTTCAGGGGTCCTTGTACAATGAGCAGTTCTTC. The encoded protein is CASPPLQGSLYNEQFF.

The chain couples TRBV7-8 to TRBJ2-7, with D tentatively TRBD2 (5 bases). Germline CDR1 reads SGHVS; CDR2 reads FQNEAQ. V dropped 0 bases and J dropped 3 bases, with 9 bases sitting between them. This CDR3 comprises 14 residues. This CDR3 reads CASSLAGVRYEQYF. CDR3 sequence (DNA): TGTGCCAGCAGCTTAGCGGGAGTTCGCTACGAGCAGTACTTC.

This clone was seen once. The chain employs TRBV6-1 and TRBJ1-1; D is unresolved. V gave up 4 bases and J gave up 1 base, with 7 bases separating them. The CDR3 has 13 residues. Germline assignment: CDR1 MNHNS and CDR2 SASEGT. This CDR3 reads CASSGPKNTEAFF. CDR3 in DNA: TGTGCCAGCAGTGGGCCTAAGAACACTGAAGCTTTCTTT.

This clone was observed a single time. The chain employs TRBV25-1 and TRBJ1-5; D gene uncertain. V lost 6 bases and J lost 2, with 14 bases in between. CDR3 length: 15 residues. Per the germline V gene, CDR1 is MGHDK and CDR2 is SYGVNS. CDR3 sequence: CASSPLGQGNQPQHF. The CDR3 coding sequence is TGTGCCAGCAGCCCCCTAGGCCAAGGCAATCAGCCCCAGCATTTT.

J is TRBJ2-2 and V is TRBV18; TRBD1 agrees at 8 bases. Trimming cost V 5 bases and J 4 bases; bases outside gene matches: 6. Germline V CDR1 and CDR2: KGHSH, LQKENI. CDR3 size: 15 residues. The CDR3 protein is CASSSTGAGTGELFF. The DNA of the CDR3 is TGTGCCAGCTCATCGACAGGGGCGGGCACCGGGGAGCTGTTTTTT.

Only one count was recorded for this clone. This chain connects TRBV18 to TRBJ2-7; either TRBD1 or TRBD2 may fit D (5 bases each). Trimming pared 3 bases from V and 4 bases from J, leaving 13 bases between. Germline values: CDR1 KGHSH, CDR2 LQKENI. The CDR3 loop spans 14 amino acids. CDR3 in DNA: TGTGCCAGCTCACCTCAGGGAGAAACGTACGAGCAGTACTTC. Protein sequence: CASSPQGETYEQYF.

The chain combines TRBV7-3 with TRBJ2-1, with D possibly TRBD2 on 7 matching bases. Trimming stripped 5 bases from V and 6 bases from J, with 20 bases between. CDR3 length: 16 residues. Per the germline V gene, CDR1 is SGHTA and CDR2 is FQGTGA. The CDR3 here is CASSPGGGAVVNEQFF. Here the CDR3 DNA reads TGTGCCAGCAGCCCCGGTGGGGGGGCAGTTGTCAATGAGCAGTTCTTC.

The chain couples TRBV7-2 to TRBJ1-3; D is unclear. Looked up from germline, CDR1 is SGHTA and CDR2 is FQGNSA. The V end was cut by 3 bases, the J end by 0 bases, with 12 bases between. The CDR3 covers 16 residues. The CDR3 region has the DNA TGTGCCAGCAGCTTTTCTGGATCTGCCTCTGGAAACACCATATATTTT. Protein product: CASSFSGSASGNTIYF.

This clone was detected only a few times. The rearrangement links TRBV5-4 to TRBJ2-5, with no clear D. The CDR3 extends over 12 amino acids. Germline V lookup: CDR1 SGHNT, CDR2 YYREEE (reference sequence). V lost 3 bases and J lost 2, with 5 bases in between. The CDR3: CASSSAQETQYF. As DNA, the CDR3 is TGTGCCAGCAGCTCAGCTCAAGAGACCCAGTACTTC.

This chain joins TRBV4-2 and TRBJ2-1; TRBD2 aligns across 16 bases. This CDR3 comprises 19 residues. With 1 base clipped from V and 9 bases from J, the junction kept 12 bases outside the gene matches. Per germline, CDR1 LGHNA and CDR2 YNFKEQ. CDR3 amino acids: CASSQVMGTSGRAWGEQFF. The CDR3 DNA reads TGTGCCAGCAGCCAAGTGATGGGGACTAGCGGGAGGGCCTGGGGTGAGCAGTTCTTC.

This chain connects TRBV28 to TRBJ2-1; TRBD2 matches at 11 bases. The CDR3 runs to 18 residues. Germline V CDR1 and CDR2: MDHEN, SYDVKM. J lost 1 base, V lost 6 bases, and 11 bases had no gene match. This CDR3 reads CASRRAGLAGLSYNEQFF. CDR3 DNA: TGTGCCAGCAGGCGAGCCGGACTAGCGGGCCTATCCTACAATGAGCAGTTCTTC.

The chain carries TRBV28 and TRBJ2-7; 7 nucleotides match TRBD1. V dropped 6 bases and J dropped 0; count of bases not matched to a gene: 17. The CDR3 consists of 18 residues. Per the germline V gene, CDR1 is MDHEN and CDR2 is SYDVKM. CDR3 DNA sequence: TGTGCCAGCAGCCTGAGAATAGGTCTGGGACAGAGCTCCTACGAGCAGTACTTC. Its protein product is CASSLRIGLGQSSYEQYF.

The chain has TRBV19 and TRBJ1-1; D not certain. Between the trimmed V and J ends, which lost 7 bases and 2 bases, there was a span of 14 bases. CDR3 length: 14 residues. Germline values: CDR1 LNHDA, CDR2 SQIVND (reference sequence). CDR3 sequence reads: CASMRQAINTEAFF. In nucleotides, the CDR3 is TGTGCCAGTATGAGGCAGGCAATCAACACTGAAGCTTTCTTT.

This clone has at least ten counts. V is TRBV30 and J is TRBJ2-7; 10 bases are shared with TRBD1. CDR1 and CDR2 (germline): GTSNPN, SVGIG (reference sequence). The CDR3 runs to 15 residues. The J segment lost 1 base and the V segment lost 4 bases, leaving 7 bases of the junction unmatched. The chain's CDR3 is CAWTFADRGSYEQYF. CDR3 DNA: TGTGCCTGGACGTTCGCGGACAGGGGGTCCTACGAGCAGTACTTC.

This chain uses TRBV5-1 with TRBJ2-1; 12 nucleotides align to TRBD2. Per germline, CDR1 SGHRS and CDR2 YFSETQ. J lost 7 bases, V lost 3 bases, and 8 bases had no gene match. The CDR3 is 16 residues long. In DNA form, the CDR3 reads TGCGCCAGCAGCTCCCTAGCGGGAGGGTCCGTTAATGAGCAGTTCTTC. Translated, it gives CASSSLAGGSVNEQFF.

This clone came up a few times. The chain employs TRBV6-1 and TRBJ1-2, with a weak D call TRBD1 (6 bases). There are 15 residues in the CDR3. Germline assignment: CDR1 MNHNS and CDR2 SASEGT. Trimming pared 6 bases from V and 0 bases from J, leaving 14 bases between. The CDR3 region is CASSTSGQPNYGYTF. In DNA, the CDR3 is TGTGCCAGCAGCACCTCTGGACAGCCTAACTATGGCTACACCTTC.

V usage is TRBV19 and J usage is TRBJ1-1; D is perhaps TRBD1 (5 bases). The V and J ends lost 9 bases and 1 base respectively, with 9 bases between them. Germline V gene lookup returns CDR1 LNHDA and CDR2 SQIVND (reference sequence). The CDR3 spans 12 residues. The chain's CDR3 is CASVGQNTEAFF. DNA for the CDR3: TGTGCCAGCGTTGGACAGAACACTGAAGCTTTCTTT.

The chain has TRBV12-5 and TRBJ1-1; TRBD1 matches at 11 bases. Trimming cost V 6 bases and J 5 bases; bases outside gene matches: 11. The germline gives CDR1 LGHNT, CDR2 FRNRAP. The CDR3 length is 16 residues. This CDR3 reads CASGFWTGGVKTEAFF. Written as DNA, the CDR3 is TGTGCTAGTGGCTTCTGGACAGGGGGCGTTAAAACTGAAGCTTTCTTT.

The gene calls are TRBV5-5 and TRBJ1-5, with 8 nucleotides matching TRBD1. Looked up from germline, CDR1 is SGHKS and CDR2 is YYEKEE (reference sequence). Germline trimming cut 2 bases from V and 4 bases from J; bases unmatched to any gene: 5. This CDR3 has 15 amino acids. The CDR3 coding sequence is TGTGCCAGCAGCTTTGCGGGACAGGTTAATCAGCCCCAGCATTTT. Its translation is CASSFAGQVNQPQHF.